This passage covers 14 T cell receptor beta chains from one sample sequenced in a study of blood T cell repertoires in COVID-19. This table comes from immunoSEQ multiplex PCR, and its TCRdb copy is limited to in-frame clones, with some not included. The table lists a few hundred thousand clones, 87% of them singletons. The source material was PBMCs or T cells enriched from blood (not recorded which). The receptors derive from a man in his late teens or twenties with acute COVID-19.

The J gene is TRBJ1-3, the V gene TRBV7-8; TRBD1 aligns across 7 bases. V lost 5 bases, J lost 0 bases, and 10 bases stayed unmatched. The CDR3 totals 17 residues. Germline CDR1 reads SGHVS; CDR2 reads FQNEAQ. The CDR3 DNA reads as TGTGCCAGCAGCCCCTTTAGGACAGGCTTCTCTGGAAACACCATATATTTT. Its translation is CASSPFRTGFSGNTIYF.

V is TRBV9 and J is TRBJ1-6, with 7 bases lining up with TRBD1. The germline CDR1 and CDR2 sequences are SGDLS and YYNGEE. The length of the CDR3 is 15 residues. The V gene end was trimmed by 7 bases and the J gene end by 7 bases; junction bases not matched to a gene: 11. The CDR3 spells CASSRDSSPNSPLHF. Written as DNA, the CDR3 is TGTGCCAGCTCGAGGGACAGTAGTCCGAATTCACCCCTCCACTTT. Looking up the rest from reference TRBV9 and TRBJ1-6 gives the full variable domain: DSGVTQTPKHLITATGQRVTLRCSPRSGDLSVYWYQQSLDQGLQFLIQYYNGEERAKGNILERFSAQQFPDLHSELNLSSLELGDSALYFCASSRDSSPNSPLHFGNGTRLTVT.

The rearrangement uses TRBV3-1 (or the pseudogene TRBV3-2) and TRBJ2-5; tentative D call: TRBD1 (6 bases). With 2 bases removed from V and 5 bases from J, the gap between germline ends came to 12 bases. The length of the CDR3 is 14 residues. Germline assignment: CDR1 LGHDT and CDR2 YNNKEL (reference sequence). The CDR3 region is CASSQNRVQETQYF. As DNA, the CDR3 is TGTGCCAGCAGCCAAAACAGGGTTCAGGAGACCCAGTACTTC.

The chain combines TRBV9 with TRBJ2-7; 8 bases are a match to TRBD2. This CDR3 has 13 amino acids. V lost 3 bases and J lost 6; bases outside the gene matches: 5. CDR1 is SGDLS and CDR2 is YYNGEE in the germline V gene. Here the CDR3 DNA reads TGTGCCAGCAGCGCGACTAGCGCGCGCGAGCAGTACTTC. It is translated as CASSATSAREQYF. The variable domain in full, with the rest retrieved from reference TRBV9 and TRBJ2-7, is DSGVTQTPKHLITATGQRVTLRCSPRSGDLSVYWYQQSLDQGLQFLIQYYNGEERAKGNILERFSAQQFPDLHSELNLSSLELGDSALYFCASSATSAREQYFGPGTRLTVT.

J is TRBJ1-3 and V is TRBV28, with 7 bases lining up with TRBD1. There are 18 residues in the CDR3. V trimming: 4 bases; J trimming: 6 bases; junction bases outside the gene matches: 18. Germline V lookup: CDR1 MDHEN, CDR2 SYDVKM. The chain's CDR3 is CASSSSSLSRDSKNTIYF. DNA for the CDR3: TGTGCCAGCAGTTCCTCGTCCTTATCACGGGACAGTAAAAACACCATATATTTT.

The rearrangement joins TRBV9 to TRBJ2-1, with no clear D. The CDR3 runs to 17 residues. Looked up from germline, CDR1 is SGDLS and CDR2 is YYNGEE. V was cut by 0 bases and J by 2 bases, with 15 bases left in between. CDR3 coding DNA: TGTGCCAGCAGCGTAGATGACGGCAGCGCAACCTACAATGAGCAGTTCTTC. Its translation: CASSVDDGSATYNEQFF.

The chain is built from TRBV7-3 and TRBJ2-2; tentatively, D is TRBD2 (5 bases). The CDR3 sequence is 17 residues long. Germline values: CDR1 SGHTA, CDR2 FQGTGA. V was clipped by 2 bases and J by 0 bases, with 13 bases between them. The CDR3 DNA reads TGTGCCAGCAGCTTATTCTCGGGATCTGCGAACACCGGGGAGCTGTTTTTT. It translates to CASSLFSGSANTGELFF.

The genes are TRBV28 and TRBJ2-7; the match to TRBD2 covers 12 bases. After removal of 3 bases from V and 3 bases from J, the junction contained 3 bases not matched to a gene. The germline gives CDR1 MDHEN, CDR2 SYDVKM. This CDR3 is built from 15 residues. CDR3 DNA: TGTGCCAGCAGTTTCCGGACTAGCGGGGACTACGAGCAGTACTTC. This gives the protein CASSFRTSGDYEQYF.

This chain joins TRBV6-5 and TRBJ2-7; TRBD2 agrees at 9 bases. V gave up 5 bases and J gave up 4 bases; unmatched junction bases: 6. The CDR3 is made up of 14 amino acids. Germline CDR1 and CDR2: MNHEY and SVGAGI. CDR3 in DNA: TGTGCCAGCAGTCCCCGGGCGGGAGGGTACGAGCAGTACTTC. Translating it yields CASSPRAGGYEQYF.

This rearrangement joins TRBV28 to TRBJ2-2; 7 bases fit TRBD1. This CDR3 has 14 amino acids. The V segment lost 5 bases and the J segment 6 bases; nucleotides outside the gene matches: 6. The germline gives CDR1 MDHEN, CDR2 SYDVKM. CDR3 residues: CASSQQGLAGELFF. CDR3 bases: TGTGCCAGCAGTCAACAGGGGTTGGCCGGGGAGCTGTTTTTT.

CDR3 amino acids: CASSPETGASYEQYF. Here the CDR3 DNA reads TGTGCCAGCAGCCCAGAGACAGGGGCCTCCTACGAGCAGTACTTC. The gene calls are TRBV7-9 and TRBJ2-7; 8 bases agree with TRBD1. This CDR3 is built from 15 residues. The germline V gene has CDR1 SEHNR and CDR2 FQNEAQ (reference sequence). V was pared by 5 bases and J by 0 bases, with 6 bases of the junction left unmatched.

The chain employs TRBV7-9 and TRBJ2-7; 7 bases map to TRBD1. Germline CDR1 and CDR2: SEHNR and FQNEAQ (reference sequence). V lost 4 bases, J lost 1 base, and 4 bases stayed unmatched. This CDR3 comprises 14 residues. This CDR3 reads CASSSRTGSYEQYF. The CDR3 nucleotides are TGTGCCAGCAGCTCCCGGACAGGATCCTACGAGCAGTACTTC.

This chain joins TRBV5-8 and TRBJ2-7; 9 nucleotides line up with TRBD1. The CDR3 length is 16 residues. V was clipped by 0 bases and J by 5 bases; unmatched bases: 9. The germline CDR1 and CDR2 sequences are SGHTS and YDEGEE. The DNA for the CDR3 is TGTGCCAGCAGCTTGGCGGACAGGGGCCGCTCTAACGAGCAGTACTTC. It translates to CASSLADRGRSNEQYF. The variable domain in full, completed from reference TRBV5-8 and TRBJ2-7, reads EAGVTQSPTHLIKTRGQQATLRCSPISGHTSVYWYQQALGLGLQFLLWYDEGEERNRGNFPPRFSGRQFPNYSSELNVNALELEDSALYLCASSLADRGRSNEQYFGPGTRLTVT.

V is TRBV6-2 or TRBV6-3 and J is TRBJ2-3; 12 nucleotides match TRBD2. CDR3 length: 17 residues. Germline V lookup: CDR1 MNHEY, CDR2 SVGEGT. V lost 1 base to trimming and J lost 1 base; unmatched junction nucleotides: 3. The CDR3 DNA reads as TGTGCCAGCAGTTACTTACTAGCGGGAGGAGGCACAGATACGCAGTATTTT. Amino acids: CASSYLLAGGGTDTQYF.